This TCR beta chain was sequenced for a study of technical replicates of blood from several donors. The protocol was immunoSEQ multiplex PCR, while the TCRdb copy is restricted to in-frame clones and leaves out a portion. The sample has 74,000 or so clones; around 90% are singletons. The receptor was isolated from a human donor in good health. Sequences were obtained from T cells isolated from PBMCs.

The CDR3 region is CASSENRGGYTF. The CDR3 coding sequence is TGTGCCAGCAGTGAAAACAGGGGCGGCTACACCTTC. The gene calls are TRBV6-1 and TRBJ1-2; 7 nucleotides align to TRBD1. This CDR3 comprises 12 residues. Germline lookup yields CDR1 MNHNS and CDR2 SASEGT. V gave up 2 bases and J gave up 8 bases; unmatched junction bases: 2.